This T cell receptor (beta chain) was documented in a study of T cell responses to AZD1222 COVID-19 vaccine. Notes on the study in general: Breadth and depth of Spike-specific TCRs rose after two AZD1222 doses.

The CDR3 contains 17 residues. V trimming: 4 bases; J trimming: 0 bases; junction bases outside the gene matches: 9. Germline-derived CDR1 and CDR2 are SGHRS and YFSETQ. A note on this clone: Its target is unknown.

Second doses that came at about 4 or about 12 weeks were put together. Here immunoSEQ multiplex PCR was the method, and the copy in TCRdb shows in-frame clones only, minus some. The table has 150,000 or so clones, about nine tenths seen once; the top ten hold roughly 1.3%. The rearrangement joins TRBV5-1 to TRBJ1-4, with 7 bases fitting TRBD1. The sequence derives from an adult who received the AZD1222 COVID-19 vaccine. Material: peripheral blood, obtained 28 days after the second AZD1222 dose. CDR3 sequence (DNA): TGCGCCAGCAGCCCGGGACAGTCGGACGCAACTAATGAAAAACTGTTTTTT. Translated: CASSPGQSDATNEKLFF.